Listed below are T cell receptor beta chains from one sample, sequenced in a study of regulatory T cells in long-lasting Graves disease. TCRdb reprocessed the multiplex PCR reads via MiXCR and lists one record per CDR3 protein. The sample carries roughly 380,000 distinct CDR3 sequences, 16% recorded once. These data were also filed under a second study, of T cells in Graves' hyperthyroidism and ophthalmopathy.

The sequenced sample was peripheral blood mononuclear cells (PBMCs), obtained at new diagnosis, from a patient treated with antithyroid drugs. These TCRs come from a man aged 35 to 55 with Graves disease. Each CDR3 is given with its conserved first and last residue. A D gene is named only where the DNA matches it firmly. The listing skips clone size in some rows; elsewhere it reads once, few, many or a size class.

cdr3_aa	cdr3_nt	j_call	d_call	v_call	clone_size
CASSLEPARTEAFF	TGCGCCAGCAGCTTGGAACCTGCCAGGACTGAAGCTTTCTTT	TRBJ1-1	-	TRBV5-1	many
CSATPGLGYTQYF	TGCAGTGCCACTCCGGGACTAGGTTACACGCAGTATTTT	TRBJ2-3	TRBD2	TRBV20-1	many
CASRGVGETQYF	TGTGCCAGCAGGGGGGTAGGAGAGACCCAGTACTTC	TRBJ2-5	-	TRBV6-1	many
CSALLAAPKRYNEQFF	TGCAGTGCCCTCCTAGCAGCTCCTAAGAGATACAATGAGCAGTTCTTC	TRBJ2-1	-	TRBV20-1	-
CASSPGHLMNTEAFF	TGTGCCAGCTCACCAGGACATCTCATGAACACTGAAGCTTTCTTT	TRBJ1-1	-	TRBV18	many
CASSRGLAGGRVDTQYF	TGTGCCAGCAGCCGGGGACTAGCGGGGGGGCGGGTGGATACGCAGTATTTT	TRBJ2-3	TRBD2	TRBV3-1	many
CASSEGGPYEQYF	TGTGCCAGCAGCGAGGGAGGTCCCTACGAGCAGTACTTC	TRBJ2-7	-	TRBV2	many
CASSFGGQGPNSYEQYF	TGTGCCAGCAGTTTCGGAGGACAGGGGCCGAACTCCTACGAGCAGTACTTC	TRBJ2-7	TRBD1	TRBV12-3/TRBV12-4	many
CASSFNSYGYTF	TGTGCCAGCAGTTTCAACTCCTATGGCTACACCTTC	TRBJ1-2	-	TRBV28	many
CASSLFLAPGNIQYF	TGTGCCAGCAGCTTATTTCTTGCCCCCGGAAACATTCAGTACTTC	TRBJ2-4	-	TRBV7-3	-
CASSVDLGTGEQYF	TGTGCCAGCAGCGTAGATTTGGGGACTGGCGAGCAGTACTTC	TRBJ2-7	-	TRBV9	many
CASSYSTSSSYNEQFF	TGTGCCAGCAGTTACTCGACTTCCAGCTCCTACAATGAGCAGTTCTTC	TRBJ2-1	-	TRBV6-5	many
CASSDRGNGSPLHF	TGTGCCAGCAGTGACAGGGGGAACGGTTCACCCCTCCACTTT	TRBJ1-6	TRBD1	TRBV6-1	once
CASSQDLLGGGQQETQYF	TGCGCCAGCAGCCAGGACCTTCTAGGGGGGGGACAGCAAGAGACCCAGTACTTC	TRBJ2-5	-	TRBV4-3	many
CASSDSSLGGTYTQYF	TGTGCCAGCAGTGACTCGAGTCTAGGTGGCACATATACGCAGTATTTT	TRBJ2-3	-	TRBV6-4	-
CASSLGHNTDTQYF	TGTGCCAGCAGCTTGGGACACAACACAGATACGCAGTATTTT	TRBJ2-3	-	TRBV7-2	many
CASSSGETEAFF	TGTGCCAGCAGTTCTGGGGAGACTGAAGCTTTCTTT	TRBJ1-1	-	TRBV28	many
CATSRDRAGVDEQFF	TGTGCCACCAGCAGAGATCGGGCTGGGGTCGATGAGCAGTTCTTC	TRBJ2-1	-	TRBV15	-
CASNTKQGDEQFF	TGTGCCAGCAATACAAAACAGGGTGACGAGCAGTTCTTC	TRBJ2-1	-	TRBV28	many
CSVTSPRRGYEQYF	TGCAGTGTCACATCGCCGCGCAGGGGCTACGAGCAGTACTTC	TRBJ2-7	-	TRBV20-1	-
CASRTVLGEQFF	TGTGCCAGTAGGACGGTCCTAGGGGAGCAGTTCTTC	TRBJ2-1	-	TRBV19	-
CASSLARGAYNGQFF	TGTGCCAGCAGTTTGGCCCGGGGCGCCTACAATGGGCAGTTCTTC	TRBJ2-1	-	TRBV27	-
CASVTMGGGYTF	TGTGCCAGCGTTACAATGGGCGGTGGCTACACCTTC	TRBJ1-2	-	TRBV6-5	many
CATSHGLGGDTQYF	TGTGCCACCAGCCATGGACTAGGGGGAGATACGCAGTATTTT	TRBJ2-3	-	TRBV15	few
CASSLTSGVAGANVLTF	TGTGCCAGCAGCTTAACGTCAGGGGTTGCTGGGGCCAACGTCCTGACTTTC	TRBJ2-6	-	TRBV7-3	-
CASSRGARGTEAFF	TGTGCCAGCAGTCGGGGGGCCAGGGGCACTGAAGCTTTCTTT	TRBJ1-1	-	TRBV6-1	few
CASSPVPGHLEKLFF	TGTGCCAGCAGCCCTGTCCCGGGACACCTTGAAAAACTGTTTTTT	TRBJ1-4	-	TRBV7-9	few
CASSLWAGGVDEQFF	TGTGCCAGCAGCTTATGGGCGGGGGGGGTCGATGAGCAGTTCTTC	TRBJ2-1	TRBD2	TRBV11-3	many